A single sample gave rise to the 23 T cell receptor beta chains below, sequenced in a study of blood T cells in healthy people across ages. Next came a second PCR, run for roughly 6 to 11 cycles, which used a sample-barcoded 5' primer along with a J-beta primer mix. One entry per CDR3 protein results from TCRdb running MiXCR on the 5' RACE reads. The table includes over 600,000 distinct CDR3 sequences, 21% detected once. The specimen sequenced was blood. The source of these receptors is a man between 65 and 85 years old in good health.

The chain recombines TRBV12-3 or TRBV12-4 with TRBJ2-2; TRBD1 matches at 9 bases. V shed 5 bases, J shed 3 bases, and the junction held 10 bases outside the gene matches. This CDR3 has 17 residues. Here the CDR3 reads CASSPGFGTGHTGELFF. CDR3 nucleotides: TGTGCCAGCAGTCCCGGGTTTGGGACAGGGCACACCGGGGAGCTGTTTTTT.

This clonotype turned up a few times. This rearrangement joins TRBV2 to TRBJ2-7; 10 bases are shared with TRBD2. J was trimmed by 1 base and V by 5 bases; bases with no gene match: 11. Germline V gives CDR1 SNHLY, CDR2 FYNNEI. This CDR3 is 17 amino acids long. The CDR3: CASSHGLAAVGSYEQYF. The CDR3 region has the DNA TGTGCCAGCAGTCACGGACTAGCGGCAGTTGGTTCCTACGAGCAGTACTTC.

This clonotype was observed a handful of times. The chain combines TRBV20-1 with TRBJ2-2; D is unclear. This CDR3 comprises 12 residues. Germline lookup yields CDR1 DFQATT and CDR2 SNEGSKA (reference sequence). The germline V and J ends were trimmed by 7 bases and 4 bases, with 10 bases remaining between them. The CDR3 DNA reads as TGCAGTGTCCCCCTGGGCACCGGGGAGCTGTTTTTT. It encodes CSVPLGTGELFF.

This clonotype appeared a few times. For the CDR3, the DNA is TGTGCCAGCAGTGTTGGGACAGGGGAGGCTTTCTTT. Its protein is CASSVGTGEAFF. This chain connects TRBV5-5 to TRBJ1-1; TRBD1 aligns across 10 bases. Losses at the gene ends were 5 bases for V and 11 bases for J; bases not matched to a gene: 6. The germline V gene encodes CDR1 SGHKS and CDR2 YYEKEE (reference sequence). The CDR3 totals 12 residues.

This clonotype was counted at least ten times. This chain uses TRBV9 with TRBJ2-7, with D possibly TRBD1 on 6 matching bases. Trimming took 4 bases from V and 3 from J, leaving 8 bases between them. This CDR3 is built from 12 residues. CDR1 and CDR2 from the germline V gene are SGDLS and YYNGEE. The CDR3 region is CASSRDNYEQYF. CDR3 nucleotides: TGTGCCAGCAGCCGGGACAACTACGAGCAGTACTTC.

This clonotype was seen many times. The chain is built from TRBV6-1 and TRBJ2-5; no definite D call. This CDR3 is 16 amino acids long. The V end lost 2 bases, the J end lost 4 bases, and 17 bases lay between the germline ends. Germline CDR1 reads MNHNS; CDR2 reads SASEGT. CDR3 region: CASSEFSSLPGETQYF. As DNA, the CDR3 is TGTGCCAGCAGTGAATTTAGCAGCCTACCGGGAGAGACCCAGTACTTC.

The chain carries TRBV20-1 and TRBJ1-1; D remains unclear. This CDR3 is 13 amino acids long. The V and J ends lost 7 bases and 5 bases respectively, with 17 bases between them. Germline V gene data show CDR1 as DFQATT and CDR2 as SNEGSKA (reference sequence). For the CDR3, the DNA is TGCAGTGTCTATGAGGGAGGGAAGACTGAAGCTTTCTTT. Protein product: CSVYEGGKTEAFF.

The chain joins TRBV20-1 to TRBJ1-5, with a possible D match to TRBD1 (6 bases). V was trimmed by 4 bases and J by 0 bases, leaving 16 bases between them. CDR3 length: 16 amino acids. Germline V gene lookup returns CDR1 DFQATT and CDR2 SNEGSKA (reference sequence). This CDR3 reads CSAKSEGEISNQPQHF. As DNA, the CDR3 is TGCAGTGCTAAGTCGGAGGGGGAGATTAGCAATCAGCCCCAGCATTTT.

This clonotype was observed a handful of times. J is TRBJ2-1 and V is TRBV9; 8 bases map to TRBD2. CDR1 SGDLS and CDR2 YYNGEE come from the germline V gene. The V gene end was trimmed by 4 bases and the J gene end by 5 bases; junction bases not matched to a gene: 8. CDR3 length: 15 amino acids. CDR3 DNA: TGTGCCAGCAGCACCAGCGGGAGCTATAACAATGAGCAGTTCTTC. Its protein is CASSTSGSYNNEQFF.

This chain joins TRBV6-2 or TRBV6-3 and TRBJ2-4; 9 nucleotides align to TRBD1. The CDR3 has 14 amino acids. CDR1 and CDR2 (germline): MNHEY, SVGEGT. The ends lost 5 bases at V and 1 base at J; junction bases unmatched: 0. Here the CDR3 reads CASSGQGAKNIQYF. The DNA for the CDR3 is TGTGCCAGCAGTGGACAGGGGGCCAAAAACATTCAGTACTTC.

Many counts were recorded for this clonotype. The chain joins TRBV20-1 to TRBJ2-5; TRBD1 aligns across 8 bases. The J segment lost 5 bases and the V segment lost 3 bases, leaving 20 bases of the junction unmatched. This CDR3 is 18 amino acids long. Per the germline V gene, CDR1 is DFQATT and CDR2 is SNEGSKA (reference sequence). The CDR3 protein is CSASPDAQQGGRGETQYF. CDR3 sequence (DNA): TGCAGTGCTAGTCCAGATGCACAACAGGGGGGTAGAGGCGAGACCCAGTACTTC.

Notes on this clonotype: One base away lies a much larger clone, so this may be a sequencing read error. V usage is TRBV29-1 and J usage is TRBJ2-5, with 14 bases lining up with TRBD2. Gene TRBJ2-1 matches the end of the DNA better, so the J call may be wrong. This CDR3 is built from 17 residues. CDR1 and CDR2 from the germline V gene are SQVTM and ANQGSEA. CDR3 in amino acids: CSVEGVTSGRAENEQFF. The CDR3 nucleotides read TGCAGCGTTGAAGGAGTGACTAGCGGGAGGGCCGAAAATGAGCAGTTCTTC.

This clonotype has a count of ten or more. The chain is built from TRBV12-3 or TRBV12-4 and TRBJ2-6; D is undetermined. Deletions cut 6 bases from V and 0 bases from J, with 15 bases between. CDR3 length equals 17 residues. The CDR3 loop is CASRPTRLLSGANVLTF. CDR3 DNA: TGTGCCAGCAGGCCAACACGTCTTCTCTCTGGGGCCAACGTCCTGACTTTC.

For the CDR3, the DNA is TGCGCCAGCAGGTATCAGGGGAGCACTGAAGCTTTCTTT. It codes for CASRYQGSTEAFF. The J gene is TRBJ1-1, the V gene TRBV5-1; D possibly corresponds to TRBD1 (6 bases). The V gene lost 5 bases and the J gene lost 4 bases, with 12 bases spanning the gap. Germline CDR1 SGHRS, CDR2 YFSETQ. CDR3 length equals 13 residues.

This clonotype was detected a few times. The chain joins TRBV20-1 to TRBJ1-1, with TRBD1 matching 9 bases. V trimming: 5 bases; J trimming: 1 base; junction bases outside the gene matches: 5. This CDR3 is 14 amino acids long. The germline V gene has CDR1 DFQATT and CDR2 SNEGSKA (reference sequence). The CDR3 region has the DNA TGCAGTGCTTACGACAGGGGGGGGAACACTGAAGCTTTCTTT. This translates into CSAYDRGGNTEAFF.

V is TRBV10-3 and J is TRBJ2-1; 7 bases are a match to TRBD1. The J call may be incorrect, as the DNA end agrees better with TRBJ2-7. CDR3 size: 13 residues. The germline V gene encodes CDR1 ENHRY and CDR2 SYGVKD. The CDR3 DNA follows: TGTGCCACAGCCACAGGGGAAGACAACGAGCAGTACTTC. Translated: CATATGEDNEQYF.

The chain employs TRBV28 and TRBJ2-5; D gene uncertain. Trimming took off 2 bases at V and 5 bases at J, with 12 bases between the two ends. CDR1 and CDR2 (germline): MDHEN, SYDVKM. The CDR3 has 14 residues. CDR3 nucleotide sequence: TGTGCCAGCAGTTTAGACACTCCACAGGAGACCCAGTACTTC. This codes for CASSLDTPQETQYF.

The rearrangement uses TRBV3-1 and TRBJ2-5, with D possibly matching TRBD1 (5 bases). The J call may not be correct, given that the DNA end is closer to TRBJ2-7. The CDR3 is 15 amino acids. Germline CDR1 is LGHDT and CDR2 is YNNKEL (reference sequence). CDR3 nucleotide sequence: TGTGCCAGCAGCCAAATCCTAGGGGCGAACTACGAGCAGTACTTC. This sequence encodes CASSQILGANYEQYF.

The V gene is TRBV7-8, the J gene TRBJ1-6, with 10 positions matching TRBD1. This CDR3 contains 15 residues. Per the germline V gene, CDR1 is SGHVS and CDR2 is FQNEAQ. Germline trimming cut 5 bases from V and 10 bases from J; bases unmatched to any gene: 8. The CDR3 is CASSPGGTGDSPLHF. Here the CDR3 DNA reads TGTGCCAGCAGCCCCGGGGGGACAGGGGACTCACCCCTCCACTTT.

The DNA for the CDR3 is TGCGCCAGCAGTTTCGAGACTAGCGGGGGGACCCAGTACTTC. This gives the protein CASSFETSGGTQYF. This chain uses TRBV5-1 with TRBJ2-5, with 12 bases fitting TRBD2. The germline V gene has CDR1 SGHRS and CDR2 YFSETQ. The CDR3 consists of 14 residues. V lost 5 bases to trimming and J lost 7 bases; unmatched junction nucleotides: 6.

This clonotype was found many times. The rearrangement joins TRBV12-3 or TRBV12-4 to TRBJ2-7, with 8 bases lining up with TRBD1. J gave up 6 bases and V 7 bases, and 14 bases lay outside the gene matches. The CDR3 runs to 15 residues. The CDR3 protein is CASTNRQTGASEQYF. Written as DNA, the CDR3 is TGTGCCAGCACCAACCGCCAGACAGGGGCGAGCGAGCAGTACTTC.

The CDR3 DNA is TGCAGTGCTAGAGATCCAGTAGCGGGAGGATCCGAGCAGTACTTC. Translating gives CSARDPVAGGSEQYF. The chain combines TRBV20-1 with TRBJ2-7; 10 positions agree with TRBD2. The CDR3 runs 15 residues. CDR1 DFQATT and CDR2 SNEGSKA come from the germline V gene (reference sequence). The V gene end was trimmed by 0 bases and the J gene end by 6 bases; junction bases not matched to a gene: 8.

This chain joins TRBV20-1 and TRBJ2-5, with TRBD1 matching 9 bases. CDR1 is DFQATT and CDR2 is SNEGSKA in the germline V gene (reference sequence). J gave up 1 base and V 3 bases, and 3 bases lay outside the gene matches. The CDR3 spans 14 residues. CDR3 bases: TGCAGTGCTAGTACAGGGGGCGGCCAAGAGACCCAGTACTTC. This encodes CSASTGGGQETQYF.